Listed below are T cell receptor beta chains from one sample, sequenced in a study of T-cell memory formation after mild COVID-19. TCRdb processed the 5' RACE reads anew with MiXCR; each CDR3 protein has one entry. Seen here are about 4,900 distinct CDR3 sequences, over 20% observed once, and the top ten hold more than 2%. Specimen: PBMCs or a T cell subset sorted from them (not recorded which). The receptors come from an adult who had mild COVID-19 (a few samples of this study predate the infection). Cell type and time point are not known. Each CDR3 is given with its conserved first and last residue. The order of the fields is J gene, V gene, clone size, D gene, CDR3 DNA, CDR3 protein. A D gene is named only where the DNA matches it firmly. A row's size may be missing; if present it is once, few, many or a size class.

TRBJ2-5 TRBV10-3 large NA TGTGCCATCAGTGGGGGCGGGGAAGAGACCCAGTACTTC CAISGGGEETQYF
TRBJ1-1 TRBV5-1 NA TRBD1 TGCGCCAGCAGCCAGGGACCAGGGGGCTGGAACACTGAAGCTTTCTTT CASSQGPGGWNTEAFF
TRBJ2-1 TRBV10-3 once TRBD2 TGTGCCATCAGTGAGACGCCTAGCGGGAGAGATGAGCAGTTCTTC CAISETPSGRDEQFF
TRBJ2-3 TRBV25-1 medium-sized NA TGTGCCAGCAGTGACGGGGGATTGACAGATACGCAGTATTTT CASSDGGLTDTQYF
TRBJ2-6 TRBV5-6 NA TRBD2 TGTGCCAGCAGCCCGGGACTATCCGGGGCCAACGTCCTGACTTTC CASSPGLSGANVLTF
TRBJ1-1 TRBV7-2 NA NA TGTGCCAGCAGCTTAACGGCAGGGAGCACTGAAGCTTTCTTT CASSLTAGSTEAFF
TRBJ1-4 TRBV4-3 medium-sized NA TGCGCCAGCAGCCGGGGCAGGCTAAATGAAAAACTGTTTTTT CASSRGRLNEKLFF
TRBJ2-3 TRBV13 medium-sized NA TGTGCCAGCAGCTTAGGCCCGGGACCTTCAGCGGGCGCAGATACGCAGTATTTT CASSLGPGPSAGADTQYF
TRBJ2-3 TRBV5-1 NA NA TGCGCCAGCAGCTTGGAGGCAGGCACAGATACGCAGTATTTT CASSLEAGTDTQYF
TRBJ2-7 TRBV4-2 medium-sized NA TGTGCCAGCAGCCAAGTAGGGCTCGAGCAGTACTTC CASSQVGLEQYF
TRBJ2-7 TRBV9 medium-sized NA TGTGCCAGCAGCGTAGGAGGGGTGGCCTACGAGCAGTACTTC CASSVGGVAYEQYF
TRBJ2-3 TRBV4-1 medium-sized NA TGCGCCAGCAGCCAGGAAGACCGCCTGTTGACAGATACGCAGTATTTT CASSQEDRLLTDTQYF
TRBJ2-3 TRBV12-3/TRBV12-4 medium-sized NA TGTGCCAGCAGTGAGGACGGGCGGGATACGCAGTATTTT CASSEDGRDTQYF
TRBJ2-5 TRBV7-3 NA TRBD1 TGTGCCAGCAGCCGAGGGACAGGGCAAGAGACCCAGTACTTC CASSRGTGQETQYF
TRBJ2-5 TRBV7-9 medium-sized NA TGTGCCAGCAGCCTCCTCAGCGGCCAAGAGACCCAGTACTTC CASSLLSGQETQYF
TRBJ2-5 TRBV28 medium-sized NA TGTGCCAGCAGTTGGACGGTAGAGACCCAGTACTTC CASSWTVETQYF
TRBJ1-5 TRBV6-2/TRBV6-3 medium-sized NA TGTGCCAGCAGTTTTGGGGGGGCGCGTCAGCCCCAGCATTTT CASSFGGARQPQHF
TRBJ1-6 TRBV29-1 medium-sized NA TGCAGCGTTGAAGGCCCCTTCGATAATTCACCCCTCCACTTT CSVEGPFDNSPLHF
TRBJ1-1 TRBV5-1 medium-sized NA TGCGCCAGCAGCTTGGGGTGGGCGGACACTGAAGCTTTCTTT CASSLGWADTEAFF
TRBJ1-1 TRBV20-1 medium-sized TRBD1 TGCAGTGCCTGGGACAGGGAGAACACTGAAGCTTTCTTT CSAWDRENTEAFF
TRBJ1-1 TRBV5-1 medium-sized NA TGCGCCAGCAGCTTGGTCGCAGGGGTAAACACTGAAGCTTTCTTT CASSLVAGVNTEAFF
TRBJ1-6 TRBV3-1 many NA TGTGCCAGCAGCCTCCTAAATTCACCCCTCCACTTT CASSLLNSPLHF
TRBJ2-1 TRBV4-3 NA NA TGCGCCAGCAGCCTAAGACCGCCGCGCCCGGTGATGGTTGAGCAGTTCTTC CASSLRPPRPVMVEQFF
TRBJ1-6 TRBV2 medium-sized NA TGTGCCAGCAGATTCAACAGGGTCGGTAATTCACCCCTCCACTTT CASRFNRVGNSPLHF
TRBJ1-1 TRBV6-6 NA NA TGTGCCAGCAGTCCCATTGTAGCTGAAGCTTTCTTT CASSPIVAEAFF
TRBJ2-2 TRBV6-2/TRBV6-3 NA NA TGTGCCAGCAGTTACCTAGGCTCGAACACCGGGGAGCTGTTTTTT CASSYLGSNTGELFF
TRBJ2-1 TRBV29-1 medium-sized NA TGCAGCGTTGAGGGCGGGAATGAGCAGTTCTTC CSVEGGNEQFF
TRBJ1-3 TRBV12-3/TRBV12-4 many NA TGTGCCAGCAGTTTGGGCAGCTCTGGAAACACCATATATTTT CASSLGSSGNTIYF
TRBJ2-3 TRBV7-9 medium-sized TRBD2 TGTGCCAGCAGCTTACTTAATAGCGGGGCGGAACCGATTAGCACAGATACGCAGTATTTT CASSLLNSGAEPISTDTQYF
TRBJ2-3 TRBV7-2 medium-sized TRBD2 TGTGCCAGCAGGGATACTAGCACGGGGGGGGATACGCAGTATTTT CASRDTSTGGDTQYF
TRBJ1-2 TRBV7-9 medium-sized NA TGTGCCAGCAGCCCCGGGGCAGGGACGGCGATTGTAGCGAGCCCTATCTATGGCTACACCTTC CASSPGAGTAIVASPIYGYTF
TRBJ2-3 TRBV7-9 medium-sized TRBD2 TGTGCCAGCAGCTTAATCGCCGGGGGGATCACAGATACGCAGTATTTT CASSLIAGGITDTQYF
TRBJ2-5 TRBV9 medium-sized TRBD2 TGTGCCAGCAGCGCAGGGACTAGCGGGGTCCAAGAGACCCAGTACTTC CASSAGTSGVQETQYF
TRBJ2-3 TRBV7-8 once NA TGTGCCAGCAGCTTAGAAGGGGCCGCCACAGATACGCAGTATTTT CASSLEGAATDTQYF
TRBJ1-1 TRBV10-2 medium-sized NA TGCGCCAGCCGTTATACCCGGGACGGCGCTGAAGCTTTCTTT CASRYTRDGAEAFF
TRBJ1-5 TRBV12-3/TRBV12-4 NA TRBD1 TGTGCCAGCAGTTTAAGAAGGACAGGGGAGGGTCAGCCCCAGCATTTT CASSLRRTGEGQPQHF
TRBJ2-2 TRBV12-3/TRBV12-4 medium-sized TRBD1 TGTGCCAGCAGTCCCCTCCGGACAGGGGTTACCGGGGAGCTGTTTTTT CASSPLRTGVTGELFF
TRBJ1-4 TRBV5-1 NA NA TGCGCCAGCAGCTTGTGGGGTTCCAATAATGAAAAACTGTTTTTT CASSLWGSNNEKLFF
TRBJ2-2 TRBV20-1 medium-sized NA TGCAGTGCTCTGCTCCCAGCGAACACCGGGGAGCTGTTTTTT CSALLPANTGELFF
TRBJ2-1 TRBV5-1 NA NA TGCGCCAGCAGACCGGACACTAACCTCTACAATGAGCAGTTCTTC CASRPDTNLYNEQFF
TRBJ2-2 TRBV24-1 once NA TGTGCCACCAGTGACCGGGGACTCCTCACCGGGGAGCTGTTTTTT CATSDRGLLTGELFF
TRBJ2-1 TRBV6-5 NA TRBD1 TGTGCCAGCAGTGGACAGGGGTTGGACAATGAGCAGTTCTTC CASSGQGLDNEQFF
TRBJ2-7 TRBV15 NA NA TGTGCCACCAGCAGGGCAGGGGACTCCTACGAGCAGTACTTC CATSRAGDSYEQYF
TRBJ2-3 TRBV13 medium-sized NA TGTGCCAGCAGCTTGGGCGGGACAGATACGCAGTATTTT CASSLGGTDTQYF
TRBJ2-7 TRBV20-1 NA NA TGCAGTGCTAGATGGGAGGCATACGAGCAGTACTTC CSARWEAYEQYF
TRBJ2-5 TRBV24-1 medium-sized TRBD1 TGTGCCACCAGTGAAGGGGGCGGCTGGCGGGAGACCCAGTACTTC CATSEGGGWRETQYF
TRBJ2-3 TRBV24-1 medium-sized NA TGTGCCACCAGTGATTTAAGCACAGATACGCAGTATTTT CATSDLSTDTQYF
TRBJ2-5 TRBV28 NA NA TGTGCCAGCAGGCCACAGGGAAAAGAGACCCAGTACTTC CASRPQGKETQYF